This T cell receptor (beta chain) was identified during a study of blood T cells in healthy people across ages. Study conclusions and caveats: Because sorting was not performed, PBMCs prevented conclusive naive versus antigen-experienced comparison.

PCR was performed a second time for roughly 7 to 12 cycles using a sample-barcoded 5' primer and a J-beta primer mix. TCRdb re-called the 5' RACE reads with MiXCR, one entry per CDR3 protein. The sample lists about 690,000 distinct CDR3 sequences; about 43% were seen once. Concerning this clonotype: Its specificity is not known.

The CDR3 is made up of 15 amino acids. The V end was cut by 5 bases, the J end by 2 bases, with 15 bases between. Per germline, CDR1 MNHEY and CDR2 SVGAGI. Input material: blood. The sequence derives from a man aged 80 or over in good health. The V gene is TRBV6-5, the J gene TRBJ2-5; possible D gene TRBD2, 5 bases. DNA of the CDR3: TGTGCCAGCAGTAAGCTTCGGGGAAGGCAAGAGACCCAGTACTTC. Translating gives CASSKLRGRQETQYF.